This TCR beta chain was documented in a study of identical twins. In TCRdb, the 5' RACE reads were re-called with MiXCR into one record per CDR3 protein. The profile covers about 890,000 distinct CDR3 sequences, with about 12% appearing a single time and around 1.5% taken by the ten largest. Germline V gene sequence: CDR1 SNHLY, CDR2 FYNNEI. The CDR3 is made up of 15 amino acids. With V trimmed by 6 bases and J by 2 bases, 7 bases remained unmatched. Whole-study results and caveats: Abundant cord blood beta clonotypes carried fewer insertions; memory repertoires showed none.

The sample holds a few counts of this clonotype. Antigen specificity is unknown. These data were also reused for a study on yellow fever vaccine responses in identical twins.

The sequence was obtained from a young woman in good health. Sequenced input: PBMCs. The rearrangement joins TRBV2 to TRBJ1-5; 7 nucleotides agree with TRBD1. CDR3 in amino acids: CASRPYGTGNQPQHF. DNA for the CDR3: TGTGCCAGCAGGCCGTACGGGACAGGCAATCAGCCCCAGCATTTT. Full variable domain (outside the CDR3, taken from reference TRBV2 and TRBJ1-5): EPEVTQTPSHQVTQMGQEVILRCVPISNHLYFYWYRQILGQKVEFLVSFYNNEISEKSEIFDDQFSVERPDGSNFTLKIRSTKLEDSAMYFCASRPYGTGNQPQHFGDGTRLSIL.